One and the same sample provided the 18 T cell receptor beta chains below, sequenced in a study of T cells in Graves' hyperthyroidism and ophthalmopathy. TCR beta CDR3 region amplification was performed from RNA transcripts. The TCR CDR3 first-round RT-PCR relied on the HTBI primer set. TCRdb redid the calling of the multiplex PCR reads with MiXCR, one entry per CDR3 protein. This sample has about 350,000 distinct CDR3 sequences, with less than 20% found just once. Material: blood. The receptors here all came from a woman aged 40 to 50 with Graves' ophthalmopathy.

This clonotype was counted at least ten times. This rearrangement joins TRBV30 to TRBJ2-7; D might be TRBD1 or TRBD2, each matching 5 bases. V shed 2 bases and J shed 7 bases, with 12 bases lying between them. This CDR3 comprises 12 residues. Germline lookup yields CDR1 GTSNPN and CDR2 SVGIG (reference sequence). The CDR3 coding sequence is TGTGCCTGGAGTATCCGGGGCCGAGAGCAGTACTTC. Residues: CAWSIRGREQYF.

This clonotype was observed at least ten times. The chain recombines TRBV11-3 with TRBJ2-5; perhaps TRBD2 as D (6 bases). V lost 6 bases to trimming and J lost 5 bases, with 13 bases between them. Looked up from germline, CDR1 is SGHNT and CDR2 is YENEEA. This CDR3 spans 13 amino acids. The CDR3 reads CASSRTSWETQYF. The CDR3 DNA follows: TGTGCCAGCAGTCGCACTAGCTGGGAGACCCAGTACTTC. The full variable domain, in which reference TRBV11-3 and TRBJ2-5 provide the parts outside the CDR3, is EAGVVQSPRYKIIEKKQPVAFWCNPISGHNTLYWYLQNLGQGPELLIRYENEEAVDDSQLPKDRFSAERLKGVDSTLKIQPAELGDSAVYLCASSRTSWETQYFGPGTRLLVL.

This clonotype was detected ten times or more. This chain links TRBV18 with TRBJ1-1; D gene unclear. Looked up from germline, CDR1 is KGHSH and CDR2 is LQKENI. V was cut by 8 bases and J by 0 bases, with 10 bases left in between. This CDR3 contains 13 residues. The CDR3, as DNA: TGTGCCAGCGGCCCGACGGTGAACACTGAAGCTTTCTTT. It encodes CASGPTVNTEAFF.

The sample holds many counts of this clonotype. This rearrangement joins TRBV12-3 or TRBV12-4 to TRBJ1-1; D is unclear. V was pared by 7 bases and J by 5 bases, with 11 bases between. The CDR3 covers 12 residues. The CDR3, as DNA: TGTGCCAGCACCGAGAGGTGGACTGAAGCTTTCTTT. It codes for CASTERWTEAFF.

This clonotype appeared many times. The V and J genes are TRBV12-3 or TRBV12-4 and TRBJ1-1; TRBD1 matches at 8 bases. Losses at the gene ends were 5 bases for V and 4 bases for J; bases not matched to a gene: 6. The CDR3 is made up of 14 amino acids. The DNA of the CDR3 is TGTGCCAGCAGTCCCGAGACAGGGGCCACTGAAGCTTTCTTT. This sequence encodes CASSPETGATEAFF.

The CDR3 loop reads CATSATGRGKTQYF. The CDR3 DNA follows: TGTGCCACCAGCGCCACAGGGAGGGGTAAGACCCAGTACTTC. V is TRBV15 and J is TRBJ2-5; D perhaps matches TRBD2 (7 bases). Trimming pared 5 bases from V and 6 bases from J, leaving 16 bases between. CDR1 is LNHNV and CDR2 is YYDKDF in the germline V gene (reference sequence). The CDR3 is 14 residues long.

This chain links TRBV6-2 or TRBV6-3 with TRBJ2-7; 8 nucleotides agree with TRBD2. V lost 4 bases, J lost 3 bases, and 14 bases stayed unmatched. This CDR3 spans 17 amino acids. The germline CDR1 and CDR2 sequences are MNHEY and SVGEGT. The CDR3, as DNA: TGTGCCAGCAGTTTCTCCCATCGTAGCGGGGAGCGCTACGAGCAGTACTTC. Protein: CASSFSHRSGERYEQYF.

In its sample, this clonotype was seen many times. The chain couples TRBV4-3 to TRBJ2-7, with 9 bases that match TRBD1. The germline CDR1 and CDR2 sequences are LGHNA and YSLEER. This CDR3 comprises 15 residues. The V gene end was trimmed by 5 bases and the J gene end by 2 bases; junction bases not matched to a gene: 7. This chain's CDR3 is CASSLGQGGTYEQYF. The CDR3 DNA reads TGCGCCAGCAGCTTGGGACAGGGTGGAACCTACGAGCAGTACTTC.

Of note for this clonotype: Mismatch with germline at one junction end may stem from a read error. This chain uses TRBV20-1 with TRBJ2-5, with TRBD1 identical over 8 bases. The CDR3 covers 15 residues. Germline V lookup: CDR1 DFQATT, CDR2 SNEGSKA (reference sequence). The CDR3 DNA reads as TGCAGTGCTAGGGAACCTGGACAGGGTCAAGAGACACAGTACTTC. Translating gives CSAREPGQGQETQYF.

At least ten counts were recorded for this clonotype. The V call is TRBV28, the J call TRBJ1-2, with D unresolved. CDR3 length equals 12 residues. V was pared by 5 bases and J by 4 bases, with 8 bases between. CDR1 and CDR2 from the germline V gene are MDHEN and SYDVKM. The CDR3 reads CASSHRVYGYTF. As DNA, the CDR3 is TGTGCCAGCAGTCACAGAGTCTATGGCTACACCTTC.

This clonotype has a count of ten or more. V is TRBV25-1 and J is TRBJ2-5; either TRBD1 or TRBD2 may fit D (7 bases each). The CDR3 length is 15 residues. V shed 6 bases and J shed 4 bases, with 18 bases lying between them. Germline V gene data show CDR1 as MGHDK and CDR2 as SYGVNS. CDR3 loop: CASSPAGGGGETQYF. The CDR3 DNA sequence: TGTGCCAGCAGCCCCGCAGGGGGAGGGGGAGAGACCCAGTACTTC.

This clonotype has a single count. The J gene is TRBJ2-2, the V gene TRBV27; D perhaps matches TRBD2 (5 bases). The CDR3 has 17 residues. Germline V gene sequence: CDR1 MNHEY, CDR2 SMNVEV (reference sequence). The V end lost 1 base, the J end lost 6 bases, and 18 bases lay between the germline ends. Here the CDR3 DNA reads TGTGCCAGCAGTTTATTACATAGCCCCCCGCGGGCCGGGGAGCTGTTTTTT. This gives the protein CASSLLHSPPRAGELFF.

This sequence joins TRBV30 and TRBJ1-6, with a weak D call TRBD1 (6 bases). Germline V gene data show CDR1 as GTSNPN and CDR2 as SVGIG (reference sequence). Deletions cut 4 bases from V and 6 bases from J, with 19 bases between. This CDR3 comprises 16 residues. The CDR3 loop reads CAWTPRGGGINSPLHF. The CDR3 DNA follows: TGTGCCTGGACCCCGAGGGGGGGGGGGATTAATTCACCCCTCCACTTT.

On this clonotype: At one of its ends the junction is not consistent with the germline gene, which may arise from a read error. The chain combines TRBV29-1 with TRBJ2-7; no reliable D call. Looked up from germline, CDR1 is SQVTM and CDR2 is ANQGSEA. The CDR3 spans 16 residues. This chain's CDR3 is CGVGIVSGGVSYEQYF. CDR3 DNA: TGCGGCGTTGGTATCGTTTCGGGCGGAGTCTCCTACGAGCAGTACTTC.

This clonotype was observed at least ten times. The chain uses TRBV6-5 and TRBJ1-6; D gene unclear. This CDR3 is 16 amino acids long. The V gene's germline CDR1 is MNHEY and CDR2 SVGAGI. Trimming removed 4 bases at V and 4 bases at J, with 14 bases between. CDR3 amino acids: CASSLAGREYNSPLHF. As DNA, the CDR3 is TGTGCCAGCAGTTTGGCTGGACGGGAGTATAATTCACCCCTCCACTTT.

The genes are TRBV19 and TRBJ1-1; D is uncertain. The CDR3 sequence is 13 residues long. Between the trimmed V and J ends, which lost 4 bases and 3 bases, there was a span of 9 bases. CDR1 and CDR2 from the germline V gene are LNHDA and SQIVND (reference sequence). The CDR3 region is CASSRTQDTEAFF. The CDR3 bases are TGTGCCAGTAGTAGAACACAAGACACTGAAGCTTTCTTT.

This clonotype has a count of ten or more. V gene TRBV27 combines with J gene TRBJ2-7, with TRBD1 matching 8 bases. V was pared by 5 bases and J by 3 bases, with 15 bases of the junction left unmatched. CDR1 and CDR2 from the germline V gene are MNHEY and SMNVEV (reference sequence). This CDR3 region has 17 residues. The CDR3 loop reads CASSVRGRPGIGYEQYF. In DNA form, the CDR3 reads TGTGCCAGCAGTGTCAGGGGGCGTCCAGGTATCGGCTACGAGCAGTACTTC.

This clonotype was recorded at least ten times. The chain couples TRBV6-2 or TRBV6-3 to TRBJ2-7; a possible D gene is TRBD1 (5 bases). CDR3 length: 15 residues. Germline V gene data show CDR1 as MNHEY and CDR2 as SVGEGT. V gave up 2 bases and J gave up 1 base, with 12 bases separating them. The CDR3 DNA follows: TGTGCCAGCAGTTACGACAGAGCCGGATCCTACGAGCAGTACTTC. It codes for CASSYDRAGSYEQYF.